The 27 T cell receptor beta chains in this list originate from one sample, sequenced in a study of cytomegalovirus exposure and HLA in healthy donors. The PCR contained 60 Vbeta and 13 Jbeta primers. The protocol was immunoSEQ multiplex PCR, while the TCRdb copy is restricted to in-frame clones and leaves out a portion. This sample has over 55,000 clones, with around three quarters found just once. Sequenced sample: PBMCs. The source of these receptors is a woman aged 30 to 39 in good health and CMV-seronegative.

The chain joins TRBV30 to TRBJ2-5, with 8 nucleotides matching TRBD2. Germline assignment: CDR1 GTSNPN and CDR2 SVGIG (reference sequence). The CDR3 is 13 residues long. The ends lost 5 bases at V and 5 bases at J; junction bases unmatched: 7. The CDR3 DNA follows: TGTGCCTGGGACGCGGGGGGACGGGAGACCCAGTACTTC. Translated, it gives CAWDAGGRETQYF.

The chain combines TRBV5-1 with TRBJ1-1; no clear D gene. The V gene's germline CDR1 is SGHRS and CDR2 YFSETQ. The CDR3 sequence is 14 residues long. Deletions cut 0 bases from V and 2 bases from J, with 8 bases between. The CDR3 loop is CASSLGEVNTEAFF. For the CDR3, the DNA is TGCGCCAGCAGCTTGGGAGAGGTCAACACTGAAGCTTTCTTT.

The chain uses TRBV10-3 and TRBJ2-2; 7 bases map to TRBD2. The V gene end was trimmed by 8 bases and the J gene end by 4 bases; junction bases not matched to a gene: 4. Germline V gene data show CDR1 as ENHRY and CDR2 as SYGVKD. CDR3 length: 13 residues. The CDR3 protein is CAIGPGGTGELFF. Here the CDR3 DNA reads TGTGCCATCGGTCCGGGAGGCACCGGGGAGCTGTTTTTT.

This chain joins TRBV7-9 and TRBJ1-2, with 7 bases identical to TRBD1. CDR3 length: 14 amino acids. Looked up from germline, CDR1 is SEHNR and CDR2 is FQNEAQ (reference sequence). J gave up 7 bases and V 0 bases, and 5 bases lay outside the gene matches. CDR3 region: CASSLADRKSGYTF. CDR3 nucleotides: TGTGCCAGCAGCTTAGCGGACAGGAAATCTGGCTACACCTTC.

A few counts support this clone. V gene TRBV29-1 combines with J gene TRBJ1-1, with a possible D match to TRBD1 (5 bases). CDR1 and CDR2 from the germline V gene are SQVTM and ANQGSEA. The CDR3 extends over 13 amino acids. Trimming removed 0 bases at V and 1 base at J, with 6 bases between. The CDR3 sequence: CSVEDRENTEAFF. CDR3 sequence (DNA): TGCAGCGTTGAAGACAGGGAGAACACTGAAGCTTTCTTT.

The chain has TRBV5-1 and TRBJ1-1; D is unclear. The V end lost 4 bases, the J end lost 0 bases, and 10 bases lay between the germline ends. From germline, CDR1 is SGHRS and CDR2 YFSETQ. The CDR3 length is 14 residues. CDR3 in amino acids: CASSQVSMNTEAFF. The DNA of the CDR3 is TGCGCCAGCAGCCAGGTGAGCATGAACACTGAAGCTTTCTTT.

V usage is TRBV18 and J usage is TRBJ2-1, with 8 bases lining up with TRBD1. This CDR3 spans 15 amino acids. CDR1 is KGHSH, CDR2 LQKENI, per germline. Unmatched junction bases numbered 5, after V lost 2 bases and J lost 5 bases. The CDR3 DNA sequence: TGTGCCAGCTCACCAAGACAGGGGAACAACAATGAGCAGTTCTTC. The encoded protein is CASSPRQGNNNEQFF.

The chain employs TRBV5-4 and TRBJ1-1, with D possibly TRBD1 on 5 matching bases. Germline CDR1 is SGHNT and CDR2 is YYREEE (reference sequence). V gave up 4 bases and J gave up 7 bases, with 17 bases separating them. This CDR3 contains 14 residues. The CDR3 is CASSRPLGGSEAFF. The CDR3 coding sequence is TGTGCCAGCAGCCGCCCCTTGGGGGGTAGTGAAGCTTTCTTT.

This chain uses TRBV19 with TRBJ1-1; weak D call: TRBD1 (6 bases). This CDR3 has 12 residues. The germline CDR1 and CDR2 sequences are LNHDA and SQIVND (reference sequence). Trimming took 5 bases from V and 3 from J, leaving 7 bases between them. CDR3 coding DNA: TGTGCCAGTAGTGGGGGCTACACTGAAGCTTTCTTT. Translating it yields CASSGGYTEAFF.

J is TRBJ2-1 and V is TRBV30, with D unresolved. CDR3 length: 10 residues. Per the germline V gene, CDR1 is GTSNPN and CDR2 is SVGIG (reference sequence). V lost 3 bases and J 10 bases, leaving 7 bases between the germline ends. The CDR3 coding sequence is TGTGCCTGGAGCGATCAGGAGCAGTTCTTC. Amino acid sequence: CAWSDQEQFF.

Here the CDR3 reads CASSVRQERRAFF. The CDR3 coding sequence is TGTGCCAGTAGTGTCCGACAGGAAAGAAGAGCTTTCTTT. The V and J genes are TRBV19 and TRBJ1-1; tentatively, D is TRBD1 (6 bases). The CDR3 extends over 13 amino acids. Germline CDR1 LNHDA, CDR2 SQIVND (reference sequence). Trimming cost V 5 bases and J 10 bases, with 17 bases left between them. The whole variable domain, filled in from reference TRBV19 and TRBJ1-1, reads DGGITQSPKYLFRKEGQNVTLSCEQNLNHDAMYWYRQDPGQGLRLIYYSQIVNDFQKGDIAEGYSVSREKKESFPLTVTSAQKNPTAFYLCASSVRQERRAFFGQGTRLTVV.

V and J are TRBV30 and TRBJ1-6; TRBD1 aligns across 8 bases. The CDR3 loop spans 13 amino acids. Germline trimming cut 4 bases from V and 9 bases from J; bases unmatched to any gene: 5. The germline V gene encodes CDR1 GTSNPN and CDR2 SVGIG (reference sequence). The CDR3 coding sequence is TGTGCCTGGAAATCGACAGGGGCTTCACCCCTCCACTTT. Its protein is CAWKSTGASPLHF.

The chain employs TRBV4-1 and TRBJ2-3, with 12 bases that match TRBD2. The V and J ends lost 4 bases and 2 bases, in that order; junction bases with no gene match: 10. Per the germline V gene, CDR1 is MGHRA and CDR2 is YSYEKL. The CDR3 extends over 18 amino acids. CDR3 region: CASSLRLAGESNTDTQYF. The CDR3 coding sequence is TGCGCCAGCAGCCTTCGACTAGCGGGAGAGTCGAACACAGATACGCAGTATTTT.

This chain links TRBV29-1 with TRBJ2-7, with 8 bases fitting TRBD2. The ends lost 7 bases at V and 3 bases at J; junction bases unmatched: 17. CDR1 and CDR2 from the germline V gene are SQVTM and ANQGSEA. The CDR3 is 16 residues long. CDR3 amino acids: CSALRRTGTRSYEQYF. The CDR3 DNA is TGCAGCGCTCTACGTAGGACCGGGACTAGGAGCTACGAGCAGTACTTC.

This clone was seen only a few times. The chain links TRBV30 to TRBJ2-7; 10 bases map to TRBD1. Germline V lookup: CDR1 GTSNPN, CDR2 SVGIG (reference sequence). The trim removed 8 bases at V and 4 bases at J, leaving 5 bases unmatched. The CDR3 has 12 amino acids. In DNA form, the CDR3 reads TGTGCCGGCCGGGACAGGGGATACGAGCAGTACTTC. This sequence encodes CAGRDRGYEQYF. Complete variable domain (other parts from reference TRBV30 and TRBJ2-7): SQTIHQWPATLVQPVGSPLSLECTVEGTSNPNLYWYRQAAGRGLQLLFYSVGIGQISSEVPQNLSASRPQDRQFILSSKKLLLSDSGFYLCAGRDRGYEQYFGPGTRLTVT.

The chain is built from TRBV6-5 and TRBJ2-7, with 9 bases fitting TRBD1. The CDR3 totals 16 residues. The V gene end was trimmed by 1 base and the J gene end by 2 bases; junction bases not matched to a gene: 6. Germline CDR1 reads MNHEY; CDR2 reads SVGAGI. The CDR3 region is CASSYFSTGGTYEQYF. CDR3 sequence (DNA): TGTGCCAGCAGTTACTTCTCGACAGGGGGTACCTACGAGCAGTACTTC.

The V and J genes are TRBV29-1 and TRBJ2-6; D gene uncertain. The CDR3 loop spans 11 amino acids. V was pared by 4 bases and J by 10 bases, with 8 bases between. Germline CDR1 reads SQVTM; CDR2 reads ANQGSEA. The CDR3 nucleotides read TGCAGCGTTGTTTGGCAGAACGTCCTGACTTTC. This sequence encodes CSVVWQNVLTF. Supplemented by reference TRBV29-1 and TRBJ2-6, the full variable domain reads SAVISQKPSRDICQRGTSLTIQCQVDSQVTMMFWYRQQPGQSLTLIATANQGSEATYESGFVIDKFPISRPNLTFSTLTVSNMSPEDSSIYLCSVVWQNVLTFGAGSRLTVL.

The V gene is TRBV5-1, the J gene TRBJ2-7; D may be TRBD2 (5 bases). This CDR3 has 14 amino acids. The germline V gene has CDR1 SGHRS and CDR2 YFSETQ. Between the trimmed V and J ends, which lost 5 bases and 3 bases, there was a span of 15 bases. The CDR3 spells CASSRTGSNYEQYF. CDR3 DNA sequence: TGCGCCAGCAGTCGGACGGGAAGTAACTACGAGCAGTACTTC.

The chain recombines TRBV18 with TRBJ1-2; no clear D. Germline CDR1 KGHSH, CDR2 LQKENI. The CDR3 extends over 14 amino acids. Between the trimmed V and J ends, which lost 5 bases and 3 bases, there was a span of 13 bases. The CDR3 protein is CASSGGWGDYGYTF. DNA for the CDR3: TGTGCCAGCTCAGGAGGTTGGGGTGACTATGGCTACACCTTC.

The V call is TRBV13, the J call TRBJ1-4; 8 bases match TRBD1. The CDR3 has 13 residues. Per the germline V gene, CDR1 is PRHDT and CDR2 is FYEKMQ (reference sequence). The V gene end was trimmed by 5 bases and the J gene end by 7 bases; junction bases not matched to a gene: 3. The CDR3 DNA reads as TGTGCCAGCAGCGCTGGACAGGGTGAAAAACTGTTTTTT. Its protein product is CASSAGQGEKLFF.

This clone was recorded only once. The chain carries TRBV25-1 and TRBJ2-7; D is unclear. There are 11 residues in the CDR3. The V gene lost 3 bases and the J gene lost 6 bases, with 6 bases spanning the gap. The V gene's germline CDR1 is MGHDK and CDR2 SYGVNS. CDR3 loop: CASSERFEQYF. CDR3 bases: TGTGCCAGCAGTGAGAGGTTCGAGCAGTACTTC.

This chain links TRBV30 with TRBJ1-2; a weak D match, TRBD1 (6 bases). Germline-derived CDR1 and CDR2 are GTSNPN and SVGIG (reference sequence). This CDR3 has 16 residues. V lost 1 base, J lost 2 bases, and 17 bases lay in between. CDR3 nucleotides: TGTGCCTGGAGTGCCAGACCACAGGGATACAACTATGGCTACACCTTC. Residues: CAWSARPQGYNYGYTF.

The gene calls are TRBV10-3 and TRBJ2-1, with 12 bases aligning to TRBD2. This CDR3 region has 14 residues. Losses at the gene ends were 10 bases for V and 5 bases for J; bases not matched to a gene: 6. Germline lookup yields CDR1 ENHRY and CDR2 SYGVKD. CDR3 loop: CATATSGGNNEQFF. The CDR3 DNA reads TGTGCCACAGCGACTAGCGGGGGAAACAATGAGCAGTTCTTC.

This chain uses TRBV30 with TRBJ2-7, with no clear D. The CDR3 length is 12 residues. Germline V CDR1 and CDR2: GTSNPN, SVGIG (reference sequence). V was clipped by 2 bases and J by 1 base, with 6 bases between them. The CDR3 spells CAWSSGSYEQYF. The DNA of the CDR3 is TGTGCCTGGAGTTCAGGATCCTACGAGCAGTACTTC.

The chain couples TRBV7-2 to TRBJ2-7; D is perhaps TRBD1 (5 bases). Germline lookup yields CDR1 SGHTA and CDR2 FQGNSA. CDR3 length equals 14 residues. The V gene lost 5 bases and the J gene lost 4 bases, with 15 bases spanning the gap. For the CDR3, the DNA is TGTGCCAGCAGCCGCGGCCAGGGTAGGTACGAGCAGTACTTC. It specifies CASSRGQGRYEQYF.

The rearrangement joins TRBV11-1 to TRBJ2-1, with 7 bases fitting TRBD1. V dropped 3 bases and J dropped 5; count of bases not matched to a gene: 7. Germline CDR1 reads SGHAT; CDR2 reads FQDESV (reference sequence). The CDR3 consists of 15 residues. For the CDR3, the DNA is TGTGCCAGCAGCTTGTGGACAGGATTAAACAATGAGCAGTTCTTC. Its translation: CASSLWTGLNNEQFF.

The CDR3 here is CASSGRNRDREEKLFF. The CDR3, as DNA: TGTGCCAGCAGTGGACGAAACCGGGACAGAGAGGAAAAACTGTTTTTT. The chain is built from TRBV2 and TRBJ1-4, with 7 bases that match TRBD1. Germline CDR1 reads SNHLY; CDR2 reads FYNNEI. The ends lost 4 bases at V and 8 bases at J; junction bases unmatched: 13. The CDR3 has 16 residues. Using reference TRBV2 and TRBJ1-4 for the parts outside the CDR3, the full variable domain is EPEVTQTPSHQVTQMGQEVILRCVPISNHLYFYWYRQILGQKVEFLVSFYNNEISEKSEIFDDQFSVERPDGSNFTLKIRSTKLEDSAMYFCASSGRNRDREEKLFFGSGTQLSVL.